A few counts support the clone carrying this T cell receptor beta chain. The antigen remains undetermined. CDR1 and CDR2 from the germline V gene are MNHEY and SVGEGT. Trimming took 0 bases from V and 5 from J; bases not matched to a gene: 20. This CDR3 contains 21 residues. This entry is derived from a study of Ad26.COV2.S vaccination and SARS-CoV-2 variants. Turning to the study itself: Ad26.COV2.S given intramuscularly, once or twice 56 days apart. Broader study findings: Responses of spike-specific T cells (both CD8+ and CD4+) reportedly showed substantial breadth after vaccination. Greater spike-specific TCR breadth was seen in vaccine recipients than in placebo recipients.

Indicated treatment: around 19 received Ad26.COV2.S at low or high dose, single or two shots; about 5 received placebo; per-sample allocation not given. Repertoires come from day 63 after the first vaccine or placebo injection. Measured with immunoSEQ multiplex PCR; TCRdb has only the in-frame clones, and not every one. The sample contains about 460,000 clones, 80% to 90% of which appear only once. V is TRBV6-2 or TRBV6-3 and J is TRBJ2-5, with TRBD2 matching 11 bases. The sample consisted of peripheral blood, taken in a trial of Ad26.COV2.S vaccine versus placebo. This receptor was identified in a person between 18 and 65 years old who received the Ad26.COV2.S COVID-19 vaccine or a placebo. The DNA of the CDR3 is TGTGCCAGCAGTTACTCGAGTATCGTCCCCCTTAGCGGGGGGGCCCTCGAGACCCAGTACTTC. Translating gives CASSYSSIVPLSGGALETQYF.